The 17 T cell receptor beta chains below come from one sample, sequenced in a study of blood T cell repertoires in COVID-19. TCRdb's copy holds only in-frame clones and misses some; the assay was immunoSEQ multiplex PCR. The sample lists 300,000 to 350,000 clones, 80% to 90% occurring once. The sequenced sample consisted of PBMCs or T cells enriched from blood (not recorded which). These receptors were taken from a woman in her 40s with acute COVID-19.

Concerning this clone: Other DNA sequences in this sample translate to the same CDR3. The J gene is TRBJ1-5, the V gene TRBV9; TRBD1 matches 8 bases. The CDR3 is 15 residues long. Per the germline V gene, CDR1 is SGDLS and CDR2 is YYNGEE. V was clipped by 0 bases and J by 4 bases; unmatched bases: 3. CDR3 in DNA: TGTGCCAGCAGCGTAGGACAGGGGACAAATCAGCCCCAGCATTTT. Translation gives CASSVGQGTNQPQHF.

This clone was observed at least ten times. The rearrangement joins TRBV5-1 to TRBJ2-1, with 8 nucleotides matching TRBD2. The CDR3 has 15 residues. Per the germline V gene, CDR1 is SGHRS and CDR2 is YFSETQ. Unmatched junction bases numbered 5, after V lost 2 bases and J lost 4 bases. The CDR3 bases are TGCGCCAGCAGCTTAAGAGCGGGGGAATACAATGAGCAGTTCTTC. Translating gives CASSLRAGEYNEQFF. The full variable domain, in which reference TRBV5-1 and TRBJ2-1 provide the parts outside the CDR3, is KAGVTQTPRYLIKTRGQQVTLSCSPISGHRSVSWYQQTPGQGLQFLFEYFSETQRNKGNFPGRFSGRQFSNSRSEMNVSTLELGDSALYLCASSLRAGEYNEQFFGPGTRLTVL.

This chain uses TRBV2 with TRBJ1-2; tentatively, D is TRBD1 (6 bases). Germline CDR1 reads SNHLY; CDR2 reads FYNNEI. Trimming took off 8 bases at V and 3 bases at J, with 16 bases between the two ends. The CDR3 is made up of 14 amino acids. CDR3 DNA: TGTGCCAGCGGAAATAGGGGGACGGACTATGGCTACACCTTC. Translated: CASGNRGTDYGYTF.

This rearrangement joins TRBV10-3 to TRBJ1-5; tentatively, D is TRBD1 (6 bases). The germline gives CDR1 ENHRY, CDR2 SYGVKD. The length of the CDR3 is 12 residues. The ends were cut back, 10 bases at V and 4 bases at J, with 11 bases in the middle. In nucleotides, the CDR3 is TGTGCCACAACCCAGGGGAATCAGCCCCAGCATTTT. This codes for CATTQGNQPQHF.

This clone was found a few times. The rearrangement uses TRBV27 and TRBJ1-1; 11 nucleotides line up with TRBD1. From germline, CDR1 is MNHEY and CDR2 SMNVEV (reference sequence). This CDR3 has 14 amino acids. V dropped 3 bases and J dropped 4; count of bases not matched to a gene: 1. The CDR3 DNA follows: TGTGCCAGCAGTTTGGGGACAGGGGGCACTGAAGCTTTCTTT. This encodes CASSLGTGGTEAFF.

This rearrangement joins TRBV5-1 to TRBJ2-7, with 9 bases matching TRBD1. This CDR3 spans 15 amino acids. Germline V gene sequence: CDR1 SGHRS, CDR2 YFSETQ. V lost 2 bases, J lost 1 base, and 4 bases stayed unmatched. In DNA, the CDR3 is TGCGCCAGCAGCTTTGGGGACAGGGAATCCTACGAGCAGTACTTC. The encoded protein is CASSFGDRESYEQYF.

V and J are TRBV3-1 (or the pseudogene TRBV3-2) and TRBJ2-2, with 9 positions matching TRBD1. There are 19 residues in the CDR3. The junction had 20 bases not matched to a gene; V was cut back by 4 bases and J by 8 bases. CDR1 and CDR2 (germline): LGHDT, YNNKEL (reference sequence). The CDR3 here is CASSPAAPGGTGKSGELFF. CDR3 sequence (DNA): TGTGCCAGCAGCCCGGCGGCCCCGGGCGGGACAGGGAAATCGGGGGAGCTGTTTTTT.

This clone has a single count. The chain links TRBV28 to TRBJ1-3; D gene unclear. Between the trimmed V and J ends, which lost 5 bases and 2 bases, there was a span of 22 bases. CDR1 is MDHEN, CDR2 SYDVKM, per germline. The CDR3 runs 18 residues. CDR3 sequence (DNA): TGTGCCAGCAGTCTTGAAGTGGGCGCGTTTGCCGCTGGAAACACCATATATTTT. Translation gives CASSLEVGAFAAGNTIYF.

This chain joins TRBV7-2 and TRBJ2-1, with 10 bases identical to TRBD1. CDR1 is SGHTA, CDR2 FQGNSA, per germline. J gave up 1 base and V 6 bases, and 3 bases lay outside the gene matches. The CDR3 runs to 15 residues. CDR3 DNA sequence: TGTGCCAGCAGGCCGGACAGGGGGTCCTACAATGAGCAGTTCTTC. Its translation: CASRPDRGSYNEQFF.

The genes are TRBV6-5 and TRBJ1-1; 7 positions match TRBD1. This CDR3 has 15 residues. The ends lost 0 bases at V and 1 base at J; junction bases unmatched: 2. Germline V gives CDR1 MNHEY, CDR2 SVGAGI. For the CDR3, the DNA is TGTGCCAGCAGTTACTCATACAGGGGGAACACTGAAGCTTTCTTT. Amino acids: CASSYSYRGNTEAFF.

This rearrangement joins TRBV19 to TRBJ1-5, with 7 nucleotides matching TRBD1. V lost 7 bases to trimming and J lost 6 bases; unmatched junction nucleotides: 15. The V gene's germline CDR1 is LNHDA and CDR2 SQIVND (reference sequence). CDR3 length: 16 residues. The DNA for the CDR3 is TGTGCCAGTAAAGAGACAGGGAAGAAGGTTGGTCAGCCCCAGCATTTT. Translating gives CASKETGKKVGQPQHF.

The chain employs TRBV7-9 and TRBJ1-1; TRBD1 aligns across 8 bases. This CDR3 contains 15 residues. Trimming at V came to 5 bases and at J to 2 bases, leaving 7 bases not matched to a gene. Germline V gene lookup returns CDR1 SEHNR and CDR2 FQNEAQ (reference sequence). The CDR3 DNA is TGTGCCAGCAGCAACGGACAGGGCGGAAACACTGAAGCTTTCTTT. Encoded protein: CASSNGQGGNTEAFF.

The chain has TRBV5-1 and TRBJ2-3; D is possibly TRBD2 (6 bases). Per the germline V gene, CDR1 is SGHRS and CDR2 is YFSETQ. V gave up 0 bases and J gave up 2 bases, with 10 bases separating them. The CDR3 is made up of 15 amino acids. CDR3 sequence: CASSLVGGDTDTQYF. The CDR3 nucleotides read TGCGCCAGCAGCTTGGTGGGGGGAGACACAGATACGCAGTATTTT.

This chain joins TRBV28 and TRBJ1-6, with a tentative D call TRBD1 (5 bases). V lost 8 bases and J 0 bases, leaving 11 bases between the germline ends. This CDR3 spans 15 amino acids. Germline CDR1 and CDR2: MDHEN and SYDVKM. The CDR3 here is CASGAVSSYNSPLHF. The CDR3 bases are TGTGCCAGCGGGGCGGTGAGCTCCTATAATTCACCCCTCCACTTT.

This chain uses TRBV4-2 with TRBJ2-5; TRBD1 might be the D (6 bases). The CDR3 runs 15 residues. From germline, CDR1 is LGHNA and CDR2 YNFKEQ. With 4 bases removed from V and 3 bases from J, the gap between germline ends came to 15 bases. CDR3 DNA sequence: TGTGCCAGCAGCCCCGGGACAAGGGAAAAAGAGACCCAGTACTTC. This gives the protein CASSPGTREKETQYF.

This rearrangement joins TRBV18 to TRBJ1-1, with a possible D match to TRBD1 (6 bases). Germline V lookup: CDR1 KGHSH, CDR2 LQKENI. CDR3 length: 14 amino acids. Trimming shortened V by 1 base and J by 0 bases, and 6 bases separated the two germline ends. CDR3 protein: CASSPQGVNTEAFF. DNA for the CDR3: TGTGCCAGCTCACCACAGGGGGTGAACACTGAAGCTTTCTTT.

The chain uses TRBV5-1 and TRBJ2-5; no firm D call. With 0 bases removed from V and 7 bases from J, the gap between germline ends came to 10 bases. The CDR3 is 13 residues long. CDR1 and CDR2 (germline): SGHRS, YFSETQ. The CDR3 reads CASSLGAPRTQYF. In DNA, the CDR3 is TGCGCCAGCAGCTTGGGGGCCCCAAGGACCCAGTACTTC. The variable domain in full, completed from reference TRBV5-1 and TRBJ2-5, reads KAGVTQTPRYLIKTRGQQVTLSCSPISGHRSVSWYQQTPGQGLQFLFEYFSETQRNKGNFPGRFSGRQFSNSRSEMNVSTLELGDSALYLCASSLGAPRTQYFGPGTRLLVL.